This is a list of T cell receptor beta chains from one sample in a study of T cells in Graves' hyperthyroidism and ophthalmopathy. TCRdb itself ran the multiplex PCR reads through MiXCR, one entry per CDR3 protein. The table shows around 520,000 distinct CDR3 sequences, with 13% to 15% occurring only once. The sequenced material came from blood. Source of these receptors: a woman younger than 30 with Graves' hyperthyroidism. The CDR3 runs from the conserved cysteine through the conserved F or W. The D gene is left open where the match is weak. The size entry is marked missing in some rows and otherwise reads once, few, many or a size class.

J gene	D gene	V gene	clone size	CDR3 DNA	CDR3 protein
TRBJ1-2	TRBD1	TRBV6-1	many	TGTGCCAGCAGTTCAGGGGGGTCTGGTAGTGGCTATGGCTACACCTTC	CASSSGGSGSGYGYTF
TRBJ1-1	TRBD1	TRBV20-1	few	TGCAGAACAGGGGGCTTTTCCCGACTGGACACTGAAGCTTTCTTT	CRTGGFSRLDTEAFF
TRBJ1-5	.	TRBV5-4	many	TGTGCCAGCAGCTTGGACGGGGTGCGGTCAGCCCAGCATTTT	CASSLDGVRSAQHF
TRBJ1-1	.	TRBV7-6	many	TGTGCCAGCAGCTTAGAACGGCAGAAGTCTTTTTGGAACACTGAAGCTTTCTTT	CASSLERQKSFWNTEAFF
TRBJ2-1	.	TRBV29-1	many	TGCAGCGTTGAGGGTCTAGCGTCCTACAATGAGCAGTTCTTC	CSVEGLASYNEQFF
TRBJ2-4	TRBD2	TRBV4-1	few	TGCGCCAGCAGCCCACCCGCAGCGGGAGCTGGAAACATTCAGTACTTC	CASSPPAAGAGNIQYF
TRBJ2-3	.	TRBV12-3/TRBV12-4	many	TGTGCCAGCAGTTTCTTTACCTCTAGCACAGATACGCAGTATTTT	CASSFFTSSTDTQYF
TRBJ2-2	TRBD2	TRBV27	many	TGTGCCAGCAGTAGCGGGAGGAACACCGGGGAGCTGTTTTTT	CASSSGRNTGELFF
TRBJ2-4	.	TRBV7-2	few	TGTGCCACCAGTGGGCTAGCCAAAAACATTCAGTACTTC	CATSGLAKNIQYF
TRBJ2-1	.	TRBV11-3	few	TGTGCCAGCAGCTCCACGGAGGGGACAGCTAACAGTGAGCAGTTCTTC	CASSSTEGTANSEQFF
TRBJ1-5	.	TRBV12-3/TRBV12-4	many	TGTGCCAGCAGTTTCGTGGGGGGCGGCCAGCCCCAGCATTTT	CASSFVGGGQPQHF
TRBJ2-5	TRBD2	TRBV20-1	.	TGCAGTGCTGGTACGACTAGCTGGGAGACCCAGTACTTC	CSAGTTSWETQYF
TRBJ2-4	TRBD1	TRBV2	.	TGTGCCAGCACCCCCTGGGACAGGGGCGGCAAAAACATTCAGTACTTC	CASTPWDRGGKNIQYF
TRBJ2-1	TRBD2	TRBV4-2	.	TGTGCCAGCAGCCTGCAGCGGGACTCCTACAATGAGCAGTTCTTC	CASSLQRDSYNEQFF
TRBJ2-1	TRBD1	TRBV28	many	TGTGCCAGCAGTTCTTTCTTCGGGACAGCGGACGATGAGCAGTTCTTC	CASSSFFGTADDEQFF
TRBJ2-1	.	TRBV20-1	many	TGCAGTGCCCCAACACCCCATGAGCAGTTCTTC	CSAPTPHEQFF
TRBJ2-7	TRBD2	TRBV6-1	many	TGTGCCAGCAGCCTCCGGGGAAGCGGGAGTGTATACGAGCAGTACTTC	CASSLRGSGSVYEQYF
TRBJ2-1	TRBD1	TRBV11-2	many	TGTGCCAGCAGCTTGACAGGGGGGCATGAGCAGTTCTTC	CASSLTGGHEQFF
TRBJ1-1	.	TRBV3-1	few	TGTGCCAGCAGCCAAGATCCGGGTAGGAATGAAGCTTTCTTT	CASSQDPGRNEAFF
TRBJ1-1	TRBD1	TRBV3-1	.	TGTGCCAGCAGCCGAGGACAGGGAGGGCACACTGAAGCTTTCTTT	CASSRGQGGHTEAFF
TRBJ2-1	.	TRBV5-1	many	TGCGCCAGCAGCTTGGTCCTCTTGGGGAATGAGCAGTTCTTC	CASSLVLLGNEQFF
TRBJ2-7	TRBD1	TRBV27	many	TGTGCCAGCAGCCCCGCCGGGACAGGCGTTCCCTACGAGCAGTACTTC	CASSPAGTGVPYEQYF
TRBJ2-2	.	TRBV19	.	TGTGCCAGTTCCCGGGACACCCGACCGTGGGAGCTGTTTTTT	CASSRDTRPWELFF
TRBJ1-6	.	TRBV25-1	few	TGTGCCAGCAGTGAACACATGGCAAGAAGACTTTCACCCCTCCACTTT	CASSEHMARRLSPLHF
TRBJ1-1	TRBD1	TRBV13	many	TGTGCCAGCAGCTTAGGCCTTTTAATCCGGGACAGGGATTTGGCTTTCTTT	CASSLGLLIRDRDLAFF
TRBJ2-1	TRBD2	TRBV28	many	TGTGCCAGCAGCTCTGAGGGAGCGGGGAGCTCCTACAATGAGCAGTTCTTC	CASSSEGAGSSYNEQFF
TRBJ2-3	TRBD1	TRBV6-1	many	TGTGCCAGCAGGCGACAGGGGGCTCGTCATACGCAGTATTTT	CASRRQGARHTQYF
TRBJ2-7	TRBD1	TRBV13	.	TGTGCCAGCAGCCACACGGGGACAGACTACGAGCAGTACTTC	CASSHTGTDYEQYF